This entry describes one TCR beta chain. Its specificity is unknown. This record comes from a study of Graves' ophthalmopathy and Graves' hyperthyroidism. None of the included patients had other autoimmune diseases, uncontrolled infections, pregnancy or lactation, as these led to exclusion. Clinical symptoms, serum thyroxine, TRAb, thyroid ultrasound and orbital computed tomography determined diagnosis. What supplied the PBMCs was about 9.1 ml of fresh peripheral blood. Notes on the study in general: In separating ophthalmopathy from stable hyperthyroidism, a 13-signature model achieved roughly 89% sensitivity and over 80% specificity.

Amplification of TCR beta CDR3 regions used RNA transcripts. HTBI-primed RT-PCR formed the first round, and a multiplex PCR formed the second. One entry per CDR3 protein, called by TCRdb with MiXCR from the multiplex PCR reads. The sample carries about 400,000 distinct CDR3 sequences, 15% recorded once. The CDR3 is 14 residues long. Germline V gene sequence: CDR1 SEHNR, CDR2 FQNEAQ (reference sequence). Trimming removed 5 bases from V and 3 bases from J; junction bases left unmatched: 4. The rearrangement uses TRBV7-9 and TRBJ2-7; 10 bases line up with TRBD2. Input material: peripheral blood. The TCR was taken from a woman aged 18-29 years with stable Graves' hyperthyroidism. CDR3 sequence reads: CASSPSGRRYEQYF. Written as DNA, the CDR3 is TGTGCCAGCAGCCCTAGCGGGAGACGCTACGAGCAGTACTTC. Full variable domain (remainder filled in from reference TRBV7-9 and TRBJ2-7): DTGVSQNPRHKITKRGQNVTFRCDPISEHNRLYWYRQTLGQGPEFLTYFQNEAQLEKSRLLSDRFSAERPKGSFSTLEIQRTEQGDSAMYLCASSPSGRRYEQYFGPGTRLTVT.